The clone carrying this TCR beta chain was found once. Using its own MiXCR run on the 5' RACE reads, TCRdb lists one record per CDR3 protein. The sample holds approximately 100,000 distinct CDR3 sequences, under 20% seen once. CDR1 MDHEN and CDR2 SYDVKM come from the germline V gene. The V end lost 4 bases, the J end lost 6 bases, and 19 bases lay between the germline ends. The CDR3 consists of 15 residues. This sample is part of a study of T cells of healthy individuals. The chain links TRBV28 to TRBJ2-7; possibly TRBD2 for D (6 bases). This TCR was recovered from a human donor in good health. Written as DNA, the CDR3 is TGTGCCAGCAGTTGGGGACTTCCCAGGTCCGGCGAGCAGTACTTC. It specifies CASSWGLPRSGEQYF.